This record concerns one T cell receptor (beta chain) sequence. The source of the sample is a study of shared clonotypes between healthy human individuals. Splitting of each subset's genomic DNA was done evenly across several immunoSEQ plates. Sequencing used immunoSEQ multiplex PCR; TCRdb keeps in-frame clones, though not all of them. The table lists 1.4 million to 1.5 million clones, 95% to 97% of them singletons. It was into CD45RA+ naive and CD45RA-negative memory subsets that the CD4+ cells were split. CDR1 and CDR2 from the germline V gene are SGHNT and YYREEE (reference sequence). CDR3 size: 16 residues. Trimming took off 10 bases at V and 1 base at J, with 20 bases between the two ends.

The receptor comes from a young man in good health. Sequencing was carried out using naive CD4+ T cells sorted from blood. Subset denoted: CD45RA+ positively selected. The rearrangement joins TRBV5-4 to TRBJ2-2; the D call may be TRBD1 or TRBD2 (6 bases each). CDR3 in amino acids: CAGQSREGGNTGELFF. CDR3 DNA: TGTGCCGGACAATCTAGAGAGGGGGGGAACACCGGGGAGCTGTTTTTT.